The rows below give T cell receptor beta chains drawn from one sample of a study of T cells in localized non-small cell lung cancer. Assay used: immunoSEQ multiplex PCR; TCRdb lists only in-frame clones, some missing. This table holds around 50,000 clones, roughly 90% found once. The sample here was peripheral blood, taken before any cancer treatment. The receptors derive from a woman aged 40-75 years with stage I lung adenocarcinoma. Each CDR3 is given with its conserved first and last residue. A D gene is named only where the DNA matches it firmly. Only some rows state a clone size, as once, few, many or a class for expanded clones.

TRBV7-2	TRBD2	TRBJ2-1	.	CASSLAGGRNEQFF	TGTGCCAGCAGCTTAGCGGGGGGGAGGAATGAGCAGTTCTTC
TRBV5-4	TRBD2	TRBJ2-1	.	CASSLAGFSYNEQFF	TGTGCCAGCAGCCTAGCGGGGTTCTCCTACAATGAGCAGTTCTTC
TRBV15	.	TRBJ1-2	.	CATSRDPGSNYGYTF	TGTGCCACCAGCAGAGATCCCGGATCTAACTATGGCTACACCTTC
TRBV7-6	TRBD1	TRBJ1-1	.	CASSQGAEAFF	TGTGCCAGCAGCCAGGGGGCTGAAGCTTTCTTT
TRBV6-5	.	TRBJ2-7	.	CASSYSILRSSYEQYF	TGTGCCAGCAGTTACTCGATCCTTAGAAGCTCCTACGAGCAGTACTTC
TRBV6-8	TRBD1	TRBJ1-1	.	CASSYLTGARDNTEAFF	TGTGCCAGCAGTTACTTGACAGGGGCGCGGGATAACACTGAAGCTTTCTTT
TRBV5-1	.	TRBJ2-5	.	CASSLLPRETQYF	TGCGCCAGCAGCTTGTTGCCCAGGGAGACCCAGTACTTC
TRBV5-1	.	TRBJ2-3	once	CASSLRPSRQYF	TGCGCCAGCAGCTTGAGACCAAGTAGGCAGTATTTT
TRBV30	.	TRBJ1-1	once	CALCINGQQNTEAFF	TGTGCCTTATGTATCAACGGACAGCAGAACACTGAAGCTTTCTTT
TRBV19	.	TRBJ1-1	.	CASTGWGNTEAFF	TGTGCCAGTACAGGATGGGGGAACACTGAAGCTTTCTTT
TRBV15	.	TRBJ1-4	.	CATSRRGTNEKLFF	TGTGCCACCAGCCGAAGGGGTACTAATGAAAAACTGTTTTTT
TRBV5-4	.	TRBJ2-2	.	CASSLASRGFNTGELFF	TGTGCCAGCAGCTTGGCGAGTAGGGGGTTCAACACCGGGGAGCTGTTTTTT
TRBV11-2	.	TRBJ1-4	.	CASSSREGAGNEKLFF	TGTGCCAGCAGCTCGCGAGAGGGAGCGGGGAATGAAAAACTGTTTTTT
TRBV19	.	TRBJ2-7	.	CASSIKGFATDSYEQYF	TGTGCCAGTAGTATTAAAGGATTCGCGACAGACTCCTACGAGCAGTACTTC
TRBV18	TRBD1	TRBJ2-7	.	CASSLDRGFSIEQYF	TGTGCCAGCTCTCTCGACAGGGGGTTCTCAATCGAGCAGTACTTC
TRBV27	.	TRBJ2-5	.	CASSLAPSGETQYF	TGTGCCAGCAGTTTAGCCCCCAGCGGGGAGACCCAGTACTTC